Listed here are 21 T cell receptor beta chains from one sample, sequenced in a study of regulatory T cells in long-lasting Graves disease. Construction of TCR beta libraries relied on iRepertoire HTBI primers and on Arm-PCR targeting CDR3 regions. TCRdb reanalysed the multiplex PCR reads using MiXCR and keeps one entry per CDR3 protein. The table lists some 470,000 distinct CDR3 sequences, 20% to 25% of them singletons. Regarding time point: persistent/refractory GD, antithyroid drugs over 5 years with positive TRAb. Extracted RNA from PBMCs served as the source of the TCR library. The sequencing used peripheral blood mononuclear cells (PBMCs), collected when the disease was refractory, from a patient treated with antithyroid drugs. Receptors originate from a female donor with Graves disease.

The table lists this clonotype with a few counts. This chain uses TRBV20-1 with TRBJ2-5; D could derive from TRBD1 or TRBD2 (5 bases each). CDR3 length: 13 residues. Germline V CDR1 and CDR2: DFQATT, SNEGSKA (reference sequence). V lost 6 bases to trimming and J lost 5 bases, with 16 bases between them. This CDR3 reads CSAPGTGMETQYF. CDR3 in DNA: TGCAGTGCCCCCGGGACCGGGATGGAGACCCAGTACTTC.

Many counts were recorded for this clonotype. The rearrangement uses TRBV6-5 and TRBJ1-1; 7 bases are a match to TRBD1. Trimming removed 0 bases from V and 4 bases from J; junction bases left unmatched: 17. The CDR3 spans 19 residues. Germline values: CDR1 MNHEY, CDR2 SVGAGI. The CDR3 loop reads CASSYSRSKGALVGTEAFF. The CDR3 DNA reads as TGTGCCAGCAGTTACTCGAGATCGAAGGGGGCTCTAGTAGGCACTGAAGCTTTCTTT.

The CDR3 loop reads CASSFEGGGDGYTF. DNA for the CDR3: TGTGCCAGCAGCTTCGAGGGGGGTGGGGATGGCTACACCTTC. V usage is TRBV7-9 and J usage is TRBJ1-2; D might be TRBD1 (6 bases). This CDR3 region has 14 residues. V lost 3 bases, J lost 6 bases, and 14 bases lay in between. Per the germline V gene, CDR1 is SEHNR and CDR2 is FQNEAQ (reference sequence).

V gene TRBV25-1 combines with J gene TRBJ2-7; 7 nucleotides align to TRBD1. Germline V lookup: CDR1 MGHDK, CDR2 SYGVNS. The CDR3 extends over 15 amino acids. V dropped 3 bases and J dropped 1; count of bases not matched to a gene: 6. CDR3 sequence (DNA): TGTGCCAGCAGTGATGGGGACAGATGGTCCTACGAGCAGTACTTC. Translated: CASSDGDRWSYEQYF.

In this sample, this clonotype turned up many times. The V call is TRBV15, the J call TRBJ1-1; D ambiguous. Germline V gives CDR1 LNHNV, CDR2 YYDKDF (reference sequence). This CDR3 comprises 13 residues. V was trimmed by 0 bases and J by 8 bases, leaving 10 bases between them. In DNA form, the CDR3 reads TGTGCCACCAGCAGAGATCCGAAAAGAGAAGCTTTCTTT. Protein product: CATSRDPKREAFF.

This clonotype was counted ten times or more. The chain combines TRBV7-9 with TRBJ2-5; 7 bases are shared with TRBD1. The J segment lost 3 bases and the V segment lost 4 bases, leaving 2 bases of the junction unmatched. The CDR3 runs 13 residues. Germline V gene sequence: CDR1 SEHNR, CDR2 FQNEAQ (reference sequence). The CDR3 spells CASSSQGEETQYF. The CDR3 bases are TGTGCCAGCAGCTCTCAGGGGGAAGAGACCCAGTACTTC.

Worth noting for this clonotype: The junction does not match germline at one end; this may be a read error. This rearrangement joins TRBV3-1 to TRBJ1-4, with D unresolved. Looked up from germline, CDR1 is LGHDT and CDR2 is YNNKEL (reference sequence). The CDR3 loop spans 15 amino acids. CDR3 DNA sequence: TGTGCCAGCAGCCAAGTTCCGCAGGACGATGAAAAACTGCTTTTT. Amino acids: CASSQVPQDDEKLLF.

This clonotype has a handful of counts. V usage is TRBV19 and J usage is TRBJ1-5, with D tentatively TRBD1 (6 bases). Looked up from germline, CDR1 is LNHDA and CDR2 is SQIVND (reference sequence). The V gene lost 7 bases and the J gene lost 6 bases, with 19 bases spanning the gap. This CDR3 is built from 15 residues. CDR3 loop: CASNHRDEVGQPQHF. CDR3 bases: TGTGCCAGTAATCACAGGGATGAGGTCGGTCAGCCCCAGCATTTT.

This clonotype was observed a handful of times. The chain recombines TRBV20-1 with TRBJ1-6; 7 nucleotides agree with TRBD1. With V trimmed by 0 bases and J by 10 bases, 0 bases remained unmatched. Germline-derived CDR1 and CDR2 are DFQATT and SNEGSKA (reference sequence). The CDR3 length is 12 residues. CDR3 sequence reads: CSARDRGSPLHF. As DNA, the CDR3 is TGCAGTGCTAGAGACAGGGGGTCACCCCTCCACTTT.

V gene TRBV7-9 combines with J gene TRBJ2-7; D is undetermined. V was pared by 1 base and J by 6 bases, with 7 bases between. Per the germline V gene, CDR1 is SEHNR and CDR2 is FQNEAQ (reference sequence). The CDR3 contains 12 residues. The CDR3 nucleotides read TGTGCCAGCAGCTTAGTCGACCGCGAGCAGTACTTC. Translating gives CASSLVDREQYF.

This clonotype was observed a few times. V is TRBV12-3 or TRBV12-4 and J is TRBJ2-2; D is unresolved. The CDR3 runs to 14 residues. Trimming left V 7 bases short and J 0 bases short, with 9 bases between. The CDR3 coding sequence is TGTGCCAGCACATACCGAGCGAACACCGGGGAGCTGTTTTTT. Translating it yields CASTYRANTGELFF.

The V gene is TRBV3-1, the J gene TRBJ1-6; 8 nucleotides match TRBD1. The germline CDR1 and CDR2 sequences are LGHDT and YNNKEL (reference sequence). The CDR3 covers 15 residues. The V gene end was trimmed by 3 bases and the J gene end by 7 bases; junction bases not matched to a gene: 5. This CDR3 is CASSQSRDRNSPLHF. The CDR3 bases are TGTGCCAGCAGCCAGAGCCGGGACAGGAATTCACCCCTCCACTTT. Supplemented by reference TRBV3-1 and TRBJ1-6, the full variable domain reads DTAVSQTPKYLVTQMGNDKSIKCEQNLGHDTMYWYKQDSKKFLKIMFSYNNKELIINETVPNRFSPKSPDKAHLNLHINSLELGDSAVYFCASSQSRDRNSPLHFGNGTRLTVT.

The chain has TRBV20-1 and TRBJ2-5; the D gene is possibly TRBD1 (6 bases). The CDR3 covers 15 residues. V dropped 3 bases and J dropped 5 bases, with 19 bases sitting between them. The germline V gene encodes CDR1 DFQATT and CDR2 SNEGSKA (reference sequence). The CDR3 protein is CSASQPGAQMETQYF. CDR3 sequence (DNA): TGCAGTGCTAGTCAGCCAGGGGCCCAAATGGAGACCCAGTACTTC.

This clonotype was found many times. V usage is TRBV6-1 and J usage is TRBJ2-7; TRBD2 matches at 9 bases. There are 16 residues in the CDR3. V gave up 5 bases and J gave up 2 bases; unmatched junction bases: 10. Germline CDR1 and CDR2: MNHNS and SASEGT. The CDR3 loop is CASSTLRGGRAYEQYF. The CDR3 coding sequence is TGTGCCAGCAGTACCCTAAGAGGCGGGAGGGCCTACGAGCAGTACTTC.

This chain joins TRBV6-4 and TRBJ1-5; 9 nucleotides align to TRBD1. Per the germline V gene, CDR1 is MRHNA and CDR2 is SNTAGT. With V trimmed by 5 bases and J by 5 bases, 7 bases remained unmatched. The CDR3 has 15 amino acids. The CDR3 DNA is TGTGCCAGCAGTTACTGGGGACAGGGCGATCAGCCCCAGCATTTT. Translated: CASSYWGQGDQPQHF.

Note on this clonotype: It may be a read error: a sequence one base away is much more abundant. The gene calls are TRBV6-2 or TRBV6-3 and TRBJ2-5; 10 bases align to TRBD2. The trim removed 2 bases at V and 4 bases at J, leaving 13 bases unmatched. CDR3 size: 18 residues. Germline-derived CDR1 and CDR2 are MNHEY and SVGEGT. In DNA form, the CDR3 reads TGTGCCAGCAGTTACGAGTGGGCTAGCGGGGGACCGGGAGAGACCCAGTACTTC. It specifies CASSYEWASGGPGETQYF.

The chain uses TRBV28 and TRBJ1-2; D unclear. This CDR3 is built from 16 residues. The germline V gene has CDR1 MDHEN and CDR2 SYDVKM. Trimming took off 2 bases at V and 7 bases at J, with 20 bases between the two ends. Written as DNA, the CDR3 is TGTGCCAGCAGTTTACAGCCCACGCAGGCCCAGCGTGGCTACACCTTC. Amino acid sequence: CASSLQPTQAQRGYTF.

This clonotype has just a few counts. The chain recombines TRBV9 with TRBJ1-6; TRBD1 aligns across 7 bases. This CDR3 is built from 15 residues. The V and J ends lost 3 bases and 2 bases, in that order; junction bases with no gene match: 2. Germline values: CDR1 SGDLS, CDR2 YYNGEE. CDR3 in DNA: TGTGCCAGCAGCGAGGGGGCAGCCTATAATTCACCCCTCCACTTT. It codes for CASSEGAAYNSPLHF.

CDR3: CASRPGLAGVGTDTQYF. The CDR3 coding sequence is TGTGCCAGCAGACCGGGACTAGCGGGAGTAGGGACAGATACGCAGTATTTT. The V call is TRBV2, the J call TRBJ2-3; 14 nucleotides line up with TRBD2. V lost 6 bases, J lost 3 bases, and 8 bases stayed unmatched. This CDR3 region has 17 residues. The germline gives CDR1 SNHLY, CDR2 FYNNEI.

CDR3 amino acids: CASSPLGREKDYEQYF. CDR3 DNA sequence: TGTGCCAGCAGTCCCCTTGGGAGGGAGAAAGACTACGAGCAGTACTTC. The chain combines TRBV6-1 with TRBJ2-7; TRBD2 matches 7 bases. V dropped 5 bases and J dropped 3; count of bases not matched to a gene: 13. The V gene's germline CDR1 is MNHNS and CDR2 SASEGT. The CDR3 spans 16 residues.

This clonotype was seen a single time. The gene calls are TRBV6-2 or TRBV6-3 and TRBJ2-3; 10 positions agree with TRBD1. Germline V CDR1 and CDR2: MNHEY, SVGEGT. The ends lost 5 bases at V and 2 bases at J; junction bases unmatched: 4. The CDR3 is made up of 15 amino acids. CDR3 in DNA: TGTGCCAGCAGTACCGGGACAGGGGCCACAGATACGCAGTATTTT. This gives the protein CASSTGTGATDTQYF.